The present T cell receptor (beta chain) was sequenced within a study of neoadjuvant anti-PD-1 for oral cavity cancer. Across the study: Non-progressing patients received a fourth nivolumab dose near day 43, then surgery on days 50-56. Study-level results: Only a few patients per response group were TCR-analyzed; validation needed.

Indicated time point: after neoadjuvant nivolumab, at surgical resection. Patients had HPV-negative, locally advanced oral cavity squamous cell carcinoma. Trimming shortened V by 4 bases and J by 6 bases, and 21 bases separated the two germline ends. This CDR3 contains 16 residues. Germline values: CDR1 MNHEY, CDR2 SMNVEV (reference sequence). Clones were sequenced by immunoSEQ multiplex PCR, and TCRdb holds only the in-frame ones, with some missing. Among tens of thousands of clones listed, 27% were seen once. On this clone: Its antigen is currently unknown.

The chain has TRBV27 and TRBJ1-1, with D possibly matching TRBD1 (5 bases). This receptor was obtained from a person aged 40 to 85 with oral cavity squamous cell carcinoma. The source material was tumor tissue, sampled after nivolumab (anti-PD-1) treatment. The CDR3 protein is CASSSRLGGIGSEAFF. The CDR3 bases are TGTGCCAGCAGTTCCCGCTTGGGGGGGATCGGCTCTGAAGCTTTCTTT.